These 7 T cell receptor beta chains originate from one sample sequenced in a study of human thymus T cells. Method: immunoSEQ multiplex PCR; TCRdb's copy keeps in-frame clones and lacks some. Of 100,000 to 150,000 clones in the sample, 90% to 95% are singletons; the top ten hold under 0.025%. Corrective cardiac surgery supplied the resected thymus tissue. Sequenced: thymus tissue. The receptor source for this set is a boy under two years old with a congenital heart defect but otherwise immunologically healthy.

The chain uses TRBV15 and TRBJ2-2; no firm D call. The CDR3 contains 16 residues. V was shortened by 0 bases and J by 2 bases, with 10 bases between the two germline ends. In germline, CDR1 is LNHNV, CDR2 YYDKDF (reference sequence). The CDR3: CATSRDEDPNTGELFF. In DNA, the CDR3 is TGTGCCACCAGCAGAGATGAGGACCCTAACACCGGGGAGCTGTTTTTT.

This chain connects TRBV6-4 to TRBJ1-6; TRBD1 matches 7 bases. There are 17 residues in the CDR3. CDR1 MRHNA and CDR2 SNTAGT come from the germline V gene. Unmatched junction bases numbered 15, after V lost 8 bases and J lost 5 bases. CDR3 DNA sequence: TGTGCCAGCCAACCGACAGGGTTGCCCCCTAATAATTCACCCCTCCACTTT. Translated: CASQPTGLPPNNSPLHF.

This sequence joins TRBV27 and TRBJ1-6; 7 bases are shared with TRBD1. This CDR3 comprises 17 residues. Trimming removed 6 bases from V and 6 bases from J; junction bases left unmatched: 14. CDR1 is MNHEY and CDR2 is SMNVEV in the germline V gene (reference sequence). CDR3 sequence reads: CASRTLARDSPNSPLHF. The DNA of the CDR3 is TGTGCCAGCAGGACGCTCGCACGGGACAGTCCTAATTCACCCCTCCACTTT.

This chain connects TRBV19 to TRBJ1-4; no reliable D call. Per germline, CDR1 LNHDA and CDR2 SQIVND (reference sequence). Trimming pared 4 bases from V and 8 bases from J, leaving 14 bases between. The CDR3 contains 14 residues. This CDR3 reads CASSTGSQREKLFF. Written as DNA, the CDR3 is TGTGCCAGTAGTACCGGGTCTCAGCGGGAAAAACTGTTTTTT.

The chain carries TRBV25-1 and TRBJ1-4, with D uncertain. V was pared by 1 base and J by 8 bases, with 8 bases between. The CDR3 extends over 13 amino acids. The germline gives CDR1 MGHDK, CDR2 SYGVNS. CDR3 protein: CASSELKGEKLFF. As DNA, the CDR3 is TGTGCCAGCAGTGAATTGAAGGGAGAAAAACTGTTTTTT.

This clone has only one observation. The chain has TRBV5-1 and TRBJ1-3; TRBD1 might be the D (6 bases). V gave up 1 base and J gave up 0 bases, with 23 bases separating them. Germline assignment: CDR1 SGHRS and CDR2 YFSETQ. The CDR3 length is 20 residues. CDR3 in DNA: TGCGCCAGCAGCTTGAAGTCCCCCTGGAGTGCAGGGGACTCTGGAAACACCATATATTTT. It specifies CASSLKSPWSAGDSGNTIYF.

The rearrangement joins TRBV6-5 to TRBJ2-5; the match to TRBD1 covers 7 bases. Per the germline V gene, CDR1 is MNHEY and CDR2 is SVGAGI. The CDR3 consists of 13 residues. Trimming cost V 4 bases and J 6 bases; bases outside gene matches: 5. The CDR3 loop reads CASSSGGLKTQYF. CDR3 nucleotide sequence: TGTGCCAGCAGTTCAGGGGGATTAAAGACCCAGTACTTC.